Presented here are 2 T cell receptor beta chains from one specimen sequenced in a study of blood T cell repertoires in COVID-19. TCRdb keeps only in-frame clones here, not all; method: immunoSEQ multiplex PCR. The sample shows 23,000 or so clones, more than 75% of them seen only once. The source material was peripheral blood. These receptor sequences come from a human donor with active COVID-19. The donor label of this sample is uncertain.

The CDR3 coding sequence is TGTGCCACCAGCAGAGATTCGGGGAATCTCGAGCAGTACTTC. Amino acid sequence: CATSRDSGNLEQYF. V and J are TRBV15 and TRBJ2-7; tentatively, D is TRBD2 (5 bases). This CDR3 is 14 amino acids long. V was trimmed by 0 bases and J by 6 bases, leaving 12 bases between them. Germline CDR1 LNHNV, CDR2 YYDKDF (reference sequence).

This rearrangement joins TRBV4-2 to TRBJ2-3; D is unresolved. The CDR3 loop spans 15 amino acids. Trimming stripped 0 bases from V and 3 bases from J, with 10 bases between. Per germline, CDR1 LGHNA and CDR2 YNFKEQ. The CDR3 DNA reads TGTGCCAGCAGCCAAGATGTCCTAACGACAGATACGCAGTATTTT. Its protein is CASSQDVLTTDTQYF.